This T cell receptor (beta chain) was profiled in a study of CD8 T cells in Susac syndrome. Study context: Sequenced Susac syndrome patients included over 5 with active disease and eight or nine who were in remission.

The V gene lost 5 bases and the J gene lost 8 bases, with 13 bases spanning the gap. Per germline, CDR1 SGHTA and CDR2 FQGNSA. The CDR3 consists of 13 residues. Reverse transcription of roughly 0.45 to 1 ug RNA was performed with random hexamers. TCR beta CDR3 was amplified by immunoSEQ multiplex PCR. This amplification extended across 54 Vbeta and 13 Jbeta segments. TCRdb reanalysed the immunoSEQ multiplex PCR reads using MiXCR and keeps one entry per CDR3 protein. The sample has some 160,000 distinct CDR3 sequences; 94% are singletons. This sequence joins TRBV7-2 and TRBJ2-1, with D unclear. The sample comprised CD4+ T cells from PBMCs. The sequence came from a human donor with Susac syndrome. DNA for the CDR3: TGTGCCAGCAGCACTCCTTCTAGATATGAGCAGTTCTTC. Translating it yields CASSTPSRYEQFF.